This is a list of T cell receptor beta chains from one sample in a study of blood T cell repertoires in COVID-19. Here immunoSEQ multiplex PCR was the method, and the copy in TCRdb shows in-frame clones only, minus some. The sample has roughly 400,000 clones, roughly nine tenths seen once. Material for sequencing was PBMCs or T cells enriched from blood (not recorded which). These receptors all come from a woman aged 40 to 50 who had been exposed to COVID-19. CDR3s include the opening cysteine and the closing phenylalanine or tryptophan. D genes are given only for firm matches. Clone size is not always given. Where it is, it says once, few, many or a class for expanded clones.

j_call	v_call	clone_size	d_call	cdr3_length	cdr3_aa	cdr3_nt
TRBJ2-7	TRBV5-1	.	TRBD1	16	CASSARTGQGGYEQYF	TGCGCCAGCAGCGCCCGCACGGGACAGGGAGGCTACGAGCAGTACTTC
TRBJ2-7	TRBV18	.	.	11	CASSPLDEQYF	TGTGCCAGCTCACCACTCGACGAGCAGTACTTC
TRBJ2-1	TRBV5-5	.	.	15	CASSLARQGYNEQFF	TGTGCCAGCAGCTTGGCCCGGCAGGGTTACAATGAGCAGTTCTTC
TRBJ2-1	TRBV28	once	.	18	CASSLSPTTPKPYNEQFF	TGTGCCAGCAGTTTATCCCCGACTACCCCAAAACCCTACAATGAGCAGTTCTTC
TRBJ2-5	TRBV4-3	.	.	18	CASSQDPPRQSFQETQYF	TGCGCCAGCAGCCAAGATCCCCCGCGACAGAGCTTCCAAGAGACCCAGTACTTC
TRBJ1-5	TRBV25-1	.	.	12	CASSAINQPQHF	TGTGCCAGCAGTGCAATCAATCAGCCCCAGCATTTT
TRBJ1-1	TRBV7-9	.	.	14	CASSLGAYNTEAFF	TGTGCCAGCAGCTTAGGGGCGTACAACACTGAAGCTTTCTTT
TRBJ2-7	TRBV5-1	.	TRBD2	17	CASSLASSGGRIYEQYF	TGCGCCAGCAGCTTGGCGTCTAGCGGGGGTCGAATCTACGAGCAGTACTTC
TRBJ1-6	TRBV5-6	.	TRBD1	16	CASSEDRGPDNSPLHF	TGTGCCAGCAGCGAAGACAGGGGTCCGGATAATTCACCCCTCCACTTT
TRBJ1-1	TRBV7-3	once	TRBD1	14	CASSKQGGTTEAFF	TGTGCCAGCAGCAAACAGGGGGGTACGACTGAAGCTTTCTTT
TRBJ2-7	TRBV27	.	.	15	CASSLKSTSAYEQYF	TGTGCCAGCAGTCTAAAAAGTACCTCGGCCTACGAGCAGTACTTC
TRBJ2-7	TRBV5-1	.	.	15	CASSFADREAYEQYF	TGCGCCAGCAGCTTCGCTGACAGGGAGGCCTACGAGCAGTACTTC
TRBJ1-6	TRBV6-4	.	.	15	CASSLTGSYNSPLHF	TGTGCCAGCAGTTTGACAGGCTCCTATAATTCACCCCTCCACTTT
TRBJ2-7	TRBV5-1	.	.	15	CASSYLWGEAYEQYF	TGCGCCAGCAGCTACCTTTGGGGGGAGGCCTACGAGCAGTACTTC
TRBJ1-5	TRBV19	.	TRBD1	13	CASSLGEERDRHF	TGTGCCAGTAGCTTGGGCGAAGAACGGGACAGGCATTTT
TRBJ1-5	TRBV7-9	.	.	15	CASSLYDSPNQPQHF	TGTGCCAGCAGCTTATACGACAGTCCCAATCAGCCCCAGCATTTT
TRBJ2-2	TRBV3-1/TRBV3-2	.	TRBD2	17	CASSQGLAGGLSGELFF	TGTGCCAGCAGCCAAGGACTAGCGGGAGGATTGTCCGGGGAGCTGTTTTTT
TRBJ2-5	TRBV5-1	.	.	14	CASSFRGMKETQYF	TGCGCCAGCAGCTTCCGGGGAATGAAAGAGACCCAGTACTTC
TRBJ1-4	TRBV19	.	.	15	CASSSTGRDNEKLFF	TGTGCCAGTAGTTCCACAGGGAGGGATAATGAAAAACTGTTTTTT
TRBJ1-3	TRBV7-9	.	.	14	CASSSTASGNTIYF	TGTGCCAGCAGCTCGACAGCTTCTGGAAACACCATATATTTT
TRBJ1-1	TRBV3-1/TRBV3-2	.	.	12	CASSQGAFNPFF	TGTGCCAGCAGCCAAGGCGCCTTCAATCCTTTCTTT
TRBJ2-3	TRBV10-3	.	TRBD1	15	CAISGWDRATDTQYF	TGTGCCATCAGTGGCTGGGACAGGGCGACAGATACGCAGTATTTT
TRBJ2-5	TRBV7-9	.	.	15	CASSLGDGIGVSQYF	TGTGCCAGCAGCTTAGGCGACGGTATCGGGGTGTCCCAGTACTTC
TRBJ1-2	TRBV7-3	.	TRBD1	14	CASSSTGGSKGYTF	TGTGCCAGCAGCTCTACAGGGGGGAGCAAGGGCTACACCTTC
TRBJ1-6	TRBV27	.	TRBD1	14	CASSLGGGGSPLHF	TGTGCCAGCAGTTTAGGAGGGGGCGGTTCACCCCTCCACTTT
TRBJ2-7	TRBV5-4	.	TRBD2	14	CASSLAGRAYEQYF	TGTGCCAGCAGTCTAGCGGGAAGGGCCTACGAGCAGTACTTC
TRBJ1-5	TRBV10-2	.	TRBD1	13	CASSLTGDQPQHF	TGCGCCAGCAGCCTGACAGGGGATCAGCCCCAGCATTTT
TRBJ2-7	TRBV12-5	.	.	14	CASGSPATGYEQYF	TGTGCTAGTGGCTCCCCGGCAACGGGCTACGAGCAGTACTTC
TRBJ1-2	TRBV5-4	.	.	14	CASSLGRAVYGYTF	TGTGCCAGCAGCTTGGGCAGGGCAGTATATGGCTACACCTTC
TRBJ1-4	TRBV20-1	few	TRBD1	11	CSAGQGVKLFF	TGCAGTGCCGGACAGGGGGTAAAACTGTTTTTT
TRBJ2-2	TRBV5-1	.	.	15	CASSLEGSNTGELFF	TGCGCCAGCAGCTTGGAGGGGTCGAACACCGGGGAGCTGTTTTTT
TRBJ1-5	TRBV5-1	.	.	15	CASSLEGGSNQPQHF	TGCGCCAGCAGCTTGGAGGGGGGGAGCAATCAGCCCCAGCATTTT
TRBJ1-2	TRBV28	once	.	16	CASSRGTGIRDYGYTF	TGTGCCAGCAGTCGCGGAACAGGGATCCGGGACTATGGCTACACCTTC
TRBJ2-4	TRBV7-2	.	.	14	CASSSLNVDTRCHF	TGTGCCAGCAGTTCACTTAACGTCGACACTCGGTGCCACTTC
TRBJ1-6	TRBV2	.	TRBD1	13	CASRDRDRSPLHF	TGTGCCAGCCGGGACAGGGATAGGTCACCCCTCCACTTT
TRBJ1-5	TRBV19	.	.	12	CASSTTGQPQHF	TGTGCCAGTAGTACAACGGGTCAGCCCCAGCATTTT
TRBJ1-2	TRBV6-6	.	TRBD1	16	CASSYRATGGENGYTF	TGTGCCAGCAGTTACCGAGCTACAGGGGGCGAAAATGGCTACACCTTC
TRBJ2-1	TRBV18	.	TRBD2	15	CASSPNKGRDNEQFF	TGTGCCAGCTCACCAAACAAGGGGAGGGACAATGAGCAGTTCTTC
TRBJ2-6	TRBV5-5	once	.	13	CASSLTGGDVLTF	TGTGCCAGCAGCTTGACTGGCGGGGACGTCCTGACTTTC
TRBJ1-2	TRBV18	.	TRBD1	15	CASSPPRTGGIGYTF	TGTGCCAGCTCACCACCGAGGACAGGGGGCATTGGCTACACCTTC
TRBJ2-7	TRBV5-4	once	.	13	CASSSGASYEQYF	TGTGCCAGCAGCTCGGGAGCGTCCTACGAGCAGTACTTC
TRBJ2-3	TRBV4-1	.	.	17	CASSQDQGGSSTDTQYF	TGCGCCAGCAGCCAAGATCAAGGGGGTTCTAGCACAGATACGCAGTATTTT
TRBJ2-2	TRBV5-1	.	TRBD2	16	CASSPTERGPTGELFF	TGCGCCAGCAGCCCGACCGAGCGGGGGCCTACCGGGGAGCTGTTTTTT
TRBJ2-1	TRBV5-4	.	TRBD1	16	CASSVGQGPPYNEQFF	TGTGCCAGCAGTGTTGGACAGGGACCCCCGTACAATGAGCAGTTCTTC
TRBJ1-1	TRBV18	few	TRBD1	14	CASSPYRQGAEAFF	TGTGCCAGCTCACCCTATAGGCAGGGGGCTGAAGCTTTCTTT
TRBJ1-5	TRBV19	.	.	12	CASRIGREAQHF	TGTGCCAGTAGGATAGGCAGGGAAGCCCAGCATTTT
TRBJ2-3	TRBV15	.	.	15	CATKRGGGSTDTQYF	TGTGCCACGAAAAGGGGAGGCGGGAGCACAGATACGCAGTATTTT
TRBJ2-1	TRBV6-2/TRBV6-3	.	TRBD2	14	CASSKAGVDNEQFF	TGTGCCAGCAGTAAAGCGGGAGTGGACAATGAGCAGTTCTTC
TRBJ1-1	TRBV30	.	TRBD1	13	CAWSVRNRGQAFF	TGTGCCTGGAGTGTACGGAACAGGGGACAAGCTTTCTTT
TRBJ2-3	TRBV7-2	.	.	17	CASSLFPRGYPTDTQYF	TGTGCCAGCAGCTTATTCCCGAGGGGGTATCCTACAGATACGCAGTATTTT
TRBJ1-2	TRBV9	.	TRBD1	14	CASSGDRGGYGYTF	TGTGCCAGCAGCGGTGACAGGGGAGGTTATGGCTACACCTTC
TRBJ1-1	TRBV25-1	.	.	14	CASSRPGQNTEAFF	TGTGCCAGCAGTCGACCGGGACAGAACACTGAAGCTTTCTTT
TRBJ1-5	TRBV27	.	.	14	CASSDNRGNQPQHF	TGTGCCAGCAGCGATAACAGAGGCAATCAGCCCCAGCATTTT
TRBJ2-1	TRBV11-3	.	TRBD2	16	CASSSSGGGFYNEQFF	TGTGCCAGCAGCTCCTCAGGCGGGGGATTCTACAATGAGCAGTTCTTC